This T cell receptor (beta chain) comes out of a study (dated by TCRdb to 2016 to 2017). Describing the broader study: The origins of HIV persistence were investigated in individuals who naturally controlled HIV infection.

The CDR3 contains 13 residues, cysteine and phenylalanine counted. The DNA shown is the 39-base CDR3, in frame from base 1. Trimming takes 4 bases from V and 10 bases from J, and the germline ends sit 11 bases apart. The CDR1 and CDR2 encoded by the germline V gene are MRHNA and SNTAGT. Receptor libraries were prepared by 5' RACE. Sequencing was performed on an Illumina HiSeq 2000. TCRdb ran its own pipeline on the public reads, namely fastp trimming at Q25 and MiXCR clone calling, and kept in-frame beta chains. Rows with a matching CDR3 protein are joined into one entry that keeps the most common DNA and genes. This sample holds approximately 200 distinct CDR3 sequences; around 50% were observed only once. The top ten clones comprise roughly 24% of the sample. There are a few counts of this clonotype. The target of this receptor is not known. No qualities accompany the bases; no much larger clone lies one base away.

The clonotype was recovered from a male donor with HIV. Sequenced material: total memory T cells from blood PBMCs. Explained via the paper, the cell subset or site label denotes: transitional memory CD4+ T cells. Recombination connected TRBV6-4 to TRBJ1-6, with TRBD1 perhaps the D gene, on 5 matching bases. The CDR3 protein: CASSASGGSPLHF. The nucleotide sequence reads TGTGCCAGCAGTGCCTCTGGGGGGTCACCCCTCCACTTT.